This T cell receptor (beta chain) was profiled in a study of vaccination effects on CD4 cells after COVID-19. Germline CDR1 reads SGHAT; CDR2 reads FQNNGV. V lost 6 bases and J 0 bases, leaving 15 bases between the germline ends. There are 16 residues in the CDR3. Sequencing was preceded by expansion of antigen-specific CD4+ T cells with viral peptide pools in the ViraFEST assay. Following culture for approximately 11 days, CD4+ T cells were isolated. Vaccinated recipients, who were negative for nucleocapsid antibodies, had no history of SARS-CoV-2 infection. Cultures used fewer than 2.5 million PBMC per well, approximately 10 IU/ml IL-2 and approximately 10 ug/ml peptides. On this clone itself: What it recognizes is unknown.

Sequenced by immunoSEQ multiplex PCR; TCRdb stores in-frame clones only, minus some. The sample includes 35,000 to 50,000 clones, under 85% of them seen just once. The sequenced sample was CD4+ T cells from PBMCs cultured with HCoV-NL63 spike peptides, obtained before COVID-19 vaccination. This TCR came from a human donor who received a COVID-19 vaccine. The V and J genes are TRBV11-2 and TRBJ1-3; TRBD1 might be the D (5 bases). The CDR3 region is CASRQQVTGSGNTIYF. CDR3 nucleotide sequence: TGTGCCAGCAGGCAACAGGTTACGGGCTCTGGAAACACCATATATTTT.